Listed here are 32 T cell receptor beta chains from one sample, sequenced in a study of cytotoxic CD8 clonotypes in ibrutinib-treated CLL. The method was immunoSEQ multiplex PCR; TCRdb's version includes in-frame clones alone and lacks a portion of them. The sample lists roughly 300,000 clones, around 77% occurring once. The material sequenced was PBMCs, taken at disease progression, from a patient treated with ibrutinib. These receptors were obtained from a human donor with chronic lymphocytic leukemia.

V and J are TRBV5-6 and TRBJ2-7; 7 bases map to TRBD2. Germline loops: CDR1 SGHDT, CDR2 YYEEEE. The CDR3 runs 15 residues. Losses at the gene ends were 4 bases for V and 3 bases for J; bases not matched to a gene: 10. The CDR3: CASSLLGRESYEQYF. CDR3 sequence (DNA): TGTGCCAGCAGCCTGTTGGGGCGGGAGAGCTACGAGCAGTACTTC.

The rearrangement uses TRBV2 and TRBJ2-7; 10 nucleotides match TRBD1. V gave up 7 bases and J gave up 2 bases; unmatched junction bases: 17. The CDR3 contains 18 residues. Germline CDR1 reads SNHLY; CDR2 reads FYNNEI. This CDR3 is CASTPGQGLLGSPYEQYF. CDR3 nucleotide sequence: TGTGCCAGCACGCCGGGACAGGGGCTCCTCGGATCACCCTACGAGCAGTACTTC.

This clone was found a few times. This rearrangement joins TRBV9 to TRBJ2-2; perhaps TRBD2 as D (6 bases). Trimming cost V 4 bases and J 3 bases, with 19 bases left between them. The germline V gene has CDR1 SGDLS and CDR2 YYNGEE. This CDR3 is 17 amino acids long. CDR3 bases: TGTGCCAGCAGCCGACGTCAGACTAGTGGATACACCGGGGAGCTGTTTTTT. It specifies CASSRRQTSGYTGELFF.

The chain couples TRBV2 to TRBJ2-5; no definite D call. The ends were cut back, 6 bases at V and 8 bases at J, with 7 bases in the middle. Germline V gives CDR1 SNHLY, CDR2 FYNNEI. This CDR3 has 10 residues. CDR3 protein: CASSDLTQYF. CDR3 bases: TGTGCCAGCAGCGACTTAACCCAGTACTTC.

The V and J genes are TRBV6-6 and TRBJ2-7; unclear D gene. Per germline, CDR1 MNHNY and CDR2 SVGAGI (reference sequence). V lost 2 bases and J lost 4, with 6 bases in between. CDR3 length equals 12 residues. Here the CDR3 DNA reads TGTGCCAGCAGTTACACTGTTTACGAGCAGTACTTC. It codes for CASSYTVYEQYF.

The chain couples TRBV29-1 to TRBJ2-3; weak D call: TRBD2 (5 bases). The CDR3 extends over 12 amino acids. Trimming removed 5 bases from V and 2 bases from J, with 8 bases in between. The germline gives CDR1 SQVTM, CDR2 ANQGSEA. The CDR3, as DNA: TGCAGCGTTACTAGATTCACAGATACGCAGTATTTT. Protein sequence: CSVTRFTDTQYF.

This chain links TRBV19 with TRBJ1-5; D gene ambiguous. Germline-derived CDR1 and CDR2 are LNHDA and SQIVND (reference sequence). Trimming took off 8 bases at V and 4 bases at J, with 6 bases between the two ends. The CDR3 extends over 11 amino acids. The CDR3 spells CASGGNQPQHF. Written as DNA, the CDR3 is TGTGCCAGTGGCGGTAATCAGCCCCAGCATTTT.

This clone was observed a few times. V is TRBV4-1 and J is TRBJ1-5; D unresolved. Per the germline V gene, CDR1 is MGHRA and CDR2 is YSYEKL. CDR3 length equals 15 residues. V was shortened by 3 bases and J by 1 base, with 10 bases between the two germline ends. The DNA for the CDR3 is TGCGCCAGCAGCCACGGACCCCAGAGCAATCAGCCCCAGCATTTT. Translation gives CASSHGPQSNQPQHF.

This clone was detected once. This sequence joins TRBV29-1 and TRBJ2-2, with D possibly being TRBD1 (5 bases). Trimming took 2 bases from V and 3 from J, leaving 7 bases between them. The length of the CDR3 is 13 residues. Germline loops: CDR1 SQVTM, CDR2 ANQGSEA. CDR3 sequence: CSVELRDTGELFF. The DNA for the CDR3 is TGCAGCGTTGAACTCAGGGACACCGGGGAGCTGTTTTTT.

The rearrangement links TRBV10-3 to TRBJ2-1; 11 nucleotides line up with TRBD2. The length of the CDR3 is 15 residues. Trimming removed 7 bases from V and 1 base from J; junction bases left unmatched: 3. Germline CDR1 and CDR2: ENHRY and SYGVKD. CDR3 region: CAIKASGGSYNEQFF. Written as DNA, the CDR3 is TGTGCCATCAAGGCTAGCGGGGGGTCCTACAATGAGCAGTTCTTC.

The chain joins TRBV29-1 to TRBJ2-1, with 11 positions matching TRBD2. The CDR3 has 14 amino acids. Germline values: CDR1 SQVTM, CDR2 ANQGSEA. V dropped 4 bases and J dropped 8; count of bases not matched to a gene: 7. The CDR3 DNA follows: TGCAGCGTTGTAGCGGGGGGGCCTTTTGATGAGCAGTTCTTC. It yields the protein CSVVAGGPFDEQFF.

V is TRBV4-1 and J is TRBJ2-7, with D unresolved. CDR1 MGHRA and CDR2 YSYEKL come from the germline V gene. The CDR3 is 14 amino acids. Trimming shortened V by 3 bases and J by 4 bases, and 13 bases separated the two germline ends. DNA for the CDR3: TGCGCCAGCAGCCACTCTGCAGGTCCTTACGAGCAGTACTTC. The encoded protein is CASSHSAGPYEQYF.

The CDR3 spells CARTRGRGNYGYTF. CDR3 in DNA: TGTGCCAGGACCAGGGGGCGCGGGAACTATGGCTACACCTTC. V and J are TRBV21-1 and TRBJ1-2; the D call in the table, TRBD1, was not verified against the DNA. TRBV21-1 is noted as a pseudogene. CDR3 size: 14 residues.

V is TRBV2 and J is TRBJ1-2; D call uncertain. The CDR3 is 14 amino acids. The V gene lost 7 bases and the J gene lost 4 bases, with 16 bases spanning the gap. Germline-derived CDR1 and CDR2 are SNHLY and FYNNEI. CDR3 DNA sequence: TGTGCCAGCACCCGGAGGCCGGAAAGCTATGGCTACACCTTC. Encoded protein: CASTRRPESYGYTF.

The V and J genes are TRBV25-1 and TRBJ1-6, with D uncertain. The CDR3 extends over 15 amino acids. Trimming cost V 2 bases and J 6 bases, with 11 bases left between them. Germline CDR1 and CDR2: MGHDK and SYGVNS. CDR3 sequence reads: CASSEAGRSNSPLHF. The CDR3 DNA follows: TGTGCCAGCAGTGAAGCGGGAAGGAGTAATTCACCCCTCCACTTT.

This clone appeared a single time. The chain has TRBV5-1 and TRBJ2-7; the match to TRBD1 covers 8 bases. Trimming at V came to 5 bases and at J to 0 bases, leaving 4 bases not matched to a gene. This CDR3 is built from 14 residues. Germline values: CDR1 SGHRS, CDR2 YFSETQ. CDR3 in amino acids: CASRLDRVSYEQYF. DNA of the CDR3: TGCGCCAGCAGACTGGACAGGGTCTCCTACGAGCAGTACTTC.

The rearrangement joins TRBV5-7 to TRBJ1-5, with TRBD1 matching over 7 bases. TRBV5-7 is classed as an ORF, of uncertain function. V was pared by 2 bases and J by 2 bases, with 1 base of the junction left unmatched. CDR3 length equals 14 residues. This CDR3 is CASSLDRGNQPQHF. CDR3 DNA sequence: TGTGCCAGCAGCTTAGACAGGGGCAATCAGCCCCAGCATTTT.

This clone was seen only once. This chain uses TRBV4-1 with TRBJ2-7; 8 bases line up with TRBD1. The CDR3 runs 18 residues. Germline CDR1 is MGHRA and CDR2 is YSYEKL. Unmatched junction bases numbered 14, after V lost 0 bases and J lost 4 bases. CDR3 DNA sequence: TGCGCCAGCAGCCAAGATCGTTTTCACGGGACAGGTTATTACGAGCAGTACTTC. Its translation: CASSQDRFHGTGYYEQYF.

This clone was recorded a few times. The rearrangement joins TRBV27 to TRBJ2-1, with TRBD1 matching 8 bases. After removal of 5 bases from V and 4 bases from J, the junction contained 7 bases not matched to a gene. This CDR3 contains 15 residues. The germline V gene has CDR1 MNHEY and CDR2 SMNVEV (reference sequence). The CDR3 DNA reads TGTGCCAGCAGTCCACTGGACAGGGTTTACAATGAGCAGTTCTTC. Translating it yields CASSPLDRVYNEQFF.

The chain has TRBV19 and TRBJ2-7; weak D call: TRBD1 (6 bases). Germline assignment: CDR1 LNHDA and CDR2 SQIVND (reference sequence). This CDR3 comprises 15 residues. V gave up 2 bases and J gave up 4 bases, with 15 bases separating them. DNA of the CDR3: TGTGCCAGTAGTATAAGGGACAACCAGGTTTACGAGCAGTACTTC. Protein product: CASSIRDNQVYEQYF.

This clone was detected a few times. The chain recombines TRBV10-2 with TRBJ2-7; possible D gene TRBD1, 5 bases. V lost 0 bases and J lost 6, with 15 bases in between. The CDR3 loop spans 15 amino acids. In germline, CDR1 is WSHSY, CDR2 SAAADI. CDR3 DNA: TGCGCCAGCAGTGAGTCGCTGCAAGGGGTCGGCGAGCAGTACTTC. It is translated as CASSESLQGVGEQYF.

This clone was seen only once. V and J are TRBV2 and TRBJ1-1; D gene uncertain. Trimming shortened V by 6 bases and J by 0 bases, and 8 bases separated the two germline ends. This CDR3 contains 13 residues. CDR1 is SNHLY, CDR2 FYNNEI, per germline. CDR3 in DNA: TGTGCCAGCAGGTGGGATATGAACACTGAAGCTTTCTTT. Amino acids: CASRWDMNTEAFF. The whole variable domain, filled in from reference TRBV2 and TRBJ1-1, reads EPEVTQTPSHQVTQMGQEVILRCVPISNHLYFYWYRQILGQKVEFLVSFYNNEISEKSEIFDDQFSVERPDGSNFTLKIRSTKLEDSAMYFCASRWDMNTEAFFGQGTRLTVV.

The rearrangement links TRBV6-5 to TRBJ2-7; 12 nucleotides line up with TRBD2. Trimming at V came to 6 bases and at J to 2 bases, leaving 5 bases not matched to a gene. Per the germline V gene, CDR1 is MNHEY and CDR2 is SVGAGI. The CDR3 is 15 amino acids. CDR3 DNA: TGTGCCAGCAGAAATGGACTAGCGGGGCCCTACGAGCAGTACTTC. Its protein is CASRNGLAGPYEQYF.

This clone was recorded only once. This sequence joins TRBV5-4 and TRBJ2-3; D unresolved. Trimming pared 4 bases from V and 4 bases from J, leaving 13 bases between. CDR1 is SGHNT and CDR2 is YYREEE in the germline V gene (reference sequence). CDR3 size: 14 residues. The DNA of the CDR3 is TGTGCCAGCAGCAAGGCCCCGCCGTCAGATACGCAGTATTTT. It specifies CASSKAPPSDTQYF. The variable domain in full, completed from reference TRBV5-4 and TRBJ2-3, reads ETGVTQSPTHLIKTRGQQVTLRCSSQSGHNTVSWYQQALGQGPQFIFQYYREEENGRGNFPPRFSGLQFPNYSSELNVNALELDDSALYLCASSKAPPSDTQYFGPGTRLTVL.

The chain has TRBV27 and TRBJ2-1; the D gene is possibly TRBD1 (5 bases). Trimming took 4 bases from V and 6 from J, leaving 13 bases between them. CDR1 and CDR2 (germline): MNHEY, SMNVEV (reference sequence). The CDR3 spans 14 residues. CDR3 DNA sequence: TGTGCCAGCAGTTCCCGACAGAATTCCAATGAGCAGTTCTTC. Translated, it gives CASSSRQNSNEQFF.

The V and J genes are TRBV19 and TRBJ1-5, with D hard to call. This CDR3 has 15 residues. Germline V CDR1 and CDR2: LNHDA, SQIVND (reference sequence). V shed 7 bases and J shed 4 bases, with 17 bases lying between them. The CDR3 sequence is CASTEAERANQPQHF. The CDR3 region has the DNA TGTGCCAGTACCGAGGCGGAGAGAGCAAATCAGCCCCAGCATTTT.

The chain couples TRBV7-9 to TRBJ2-7, with D tentatively TRBD1 or TRBD2 (5 bases each). This CDR3 comprises 13 residues. V lost 2 bases, J lost 3 bases, and 8 bases lay in between. Germline lookup yields CDR1 SEHNR and CDR2 FQNEAQ (reference sequence). This CDR3 is CASSLRGGYEQYF. The CDR3 nucleotides are TGTGCCAGCAGCTTACGTGGGGGCTACGAGCAGTACTTC.

The V gene is TRBV4-2, the J gene TRBJ1-1, with a possible D match to TRBD1 (5 bases). Germline lookup yields CDR1 LGHNA and CDR2 YNFKEQ. Between the trimmed V and J ends, which lost 0 bases and 0 bases, there was a span of 17 bases. CDR3 length: 18 amino acids. CDR3: CASSQDFGTQPMNTEAFF. In DNA form, the CDR3 reads TGTGCCAGCAGCCAAGACTTTGGGACCCAACCTATGAACACTGAAGCTTTCTTT.

The table lists this clone with a few counts. The chain has TRBV11-2 and TRBJ1-5; D call uncertain. Germline assignment: CDR1 SGHAT and CDR2 FQNNGV. This CDR3 is built from 13 residues. V was clipped by 2 bases and J by 5 bases, with 7 bases between them. The CDR3 bases are TGTGCCAGCAGCTTACAGCGCCATCAGCCCCAGCATTTT. Its protein is CASSLQRHQPQHF.

The chain uses TRBV29-1 and TRBJ2-1; D ambiguous. Germline V gives CDR1 SQVTM, CDR2 ANQGSEA. This CDR3 is built from 15 residues. V shed 3 bases and J shed 8 bases, with 20 bases lying between them. Here the CDR3 DNA reads TGCAGCGTTGATTCTGTGAGTTGGGGTGGCGATGAGCAGTTCTTC. Amino acid sequence: CSVDSVSWGGDEQFF.

The gene calls are TRBV7-6 and TRBJ2-7, with unresolved D. V was clipped by 1 base and J by 3 bases, with 16 bases between them. Germline values: CDR1 SGHVS, CDR2 FNYEAQ. The CDR3 is made up of 16 amino acids. The CDR3 DNA sequence: TGTGCCAGCAGCTTAGGTCCGCCAGAAACTCTCTACGAGCAGTACTTC. The encoded protein is CASSLGPPETLYEQYF.

This clone was detected a few times. Here the CDR3 reads CASSPRGGAQTQYF. CDR3 in DNA: TGCGCCAGCAGCCCCCGTGGGGGCGCCCAGACCCAGTACTTC. V gene TRBV5-1 combines with J gene TRBJ2-5; D possibly corresponds to TRBD1 (6 bases). V dropped 4 bases and J dropped 6 bases, with 16 bases sitting between them. CDR1 and CDR2 from the germline V gene are SGHRS and YFSETQ. The CDR3 covers 14 residues. The entire variable domain, with the rest obtained from reference TRBV5-1 and TRBJ2-5, is as follows: KAGVTQTPRYLIKTRGQQVTLSCSPISGHRSVSWYQQTPGQGLQFLFEYFSETQRNKGNFPGRFSGRQFSNSRSEMNVSTLELGDSALYLCASSPRGGAQTQYFGPGTRLLVL.